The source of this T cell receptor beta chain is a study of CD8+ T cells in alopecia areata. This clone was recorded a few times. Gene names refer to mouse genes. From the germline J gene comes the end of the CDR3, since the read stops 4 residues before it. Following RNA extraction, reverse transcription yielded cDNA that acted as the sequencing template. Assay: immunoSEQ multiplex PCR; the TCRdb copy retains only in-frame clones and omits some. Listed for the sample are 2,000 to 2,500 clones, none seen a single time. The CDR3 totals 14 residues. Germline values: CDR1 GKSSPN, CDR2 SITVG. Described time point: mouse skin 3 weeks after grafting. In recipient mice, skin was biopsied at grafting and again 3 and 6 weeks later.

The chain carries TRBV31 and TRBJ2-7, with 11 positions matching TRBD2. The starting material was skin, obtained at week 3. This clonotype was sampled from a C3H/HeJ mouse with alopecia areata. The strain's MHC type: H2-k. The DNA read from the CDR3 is TGTGCCTGGAGTCCGGGACTGGGGGAGTAT. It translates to CAWSPGLGEY. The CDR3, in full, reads CAWSPGLGEYEQYF. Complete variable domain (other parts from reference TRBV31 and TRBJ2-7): AQTIHQWPVAEIKAVGSPLSLGCTIKGKSSPNLYWYWQATGGTLQQLFYSITVGQVESVVQLNLSASRPKDDQFILSTEKLLLSHSGFYLCAWSPGLGEYEQYFGPGTRLTVL.